These 27 T cell receptor beta chains were sequenced from one sample in a study of T cells in women clearing cervical HPV infection. Assay used: immunoSEQ multiplex PCR; TCRdb lists only in-frame clones, some missing. The sample's table shows approximately 13,000 clones. The source material was blood buffy coat. These receptor sequences come from a woman between 18 and 75 years old with a cervical HPV16 infection that either progressed to CIN3+ or cleared (not recorded which).

About this clone: Read sequence stops 3 residues before the CDR3 end, and the germline J gene provides the missing end. V is TRBV19 and J is TRBJ1-1, with D possibly being TRBD1 (5 bases). Deletions cut 0 bases from V and 3 bases from J, with 5 bases between. The CDR3 length is 13 residues. Germline lookup yields CDR1 LNHDA and CDR2 SQIVND (reference sequence). The CDR3 bases that were read are TGTGCCAGTAGTATAGACAGGGACACTGAA. This encodes CASSIDRDTE. The whole CDR3 region reads CASSIDRDTEAFF.

Worth noting for this clone: The CDR3 goes on 3 residues after the read ends, and that part is filled in from the germline J gene. The chain combines TRBV30 with TRBJ2-2; 7 nucleotides match TRBD1. Germline V gene lookup returns CDR1 GTSNPN and CDR2 SVGIG (reference sequence). V shed 4 bases, J shed 7 bases, and the junction held 3 bases outside the gene matches. CDR3 size: 12 residues. CDR3: CAWKTGDGELFF. The sequenced CDR3 bases are TGTGCCTGGAAAACAGGGGACGGGGAG.

A note on this clone: The read falls 3 residues short of the CDR3 end, and the missing part is taken from the germline J gene. The genes are TRBV10-3 and TRBJ1-4; 7 nucleotides match TRBD1. The CDR3 sequence is 12 residues long. V shed 10 bases, J shed 3 bases, and the junction held 2 bases outside the gene matches. Germline values: CDR1 ENHRY, CDR2 SYGVKD. Here the CDR3 reads CATGTANEKLFF. CDR3 bases read: TGTGCCACCGGGACAGCTAATGAAAAA.

Regarding this clone: The read is 3 residues too short to cover the CDR3 end, so that end is filled in from the germline J gene. The V and J genes are TRBV20-1 and TRBJ1-2; TRBD1 might be the D (6 bases). The V end was cut by 6 bases, the J end by 0 bases, with 11 bases between. This CDR3 has 13 amino acids. Looked up from germline, CDR1 is DFQATT and CDR2 is SNEGSKA (reference sequence). CDR3 in amino acids: CSARTETNYGYTF. Partial CDR3 DNA: TGCAGTGCGAGGACAGAAACTAACTATGGC.

Concerning this clone itself: The read terminates 3 residues before the CDR3 end, so the remaining end is supplied by the germline J gene. The chain couples TRBV23-1 to TRBJ1-4, with a possible D match to TRBD1 (5 bases). TRBV23-1 is known as an ORF, though its function is uncertain. The V and J ends lost 4 bases and 3 bases respectively, with 9 bases between them. CDR3 length equals 14 residues. CDR3 DNA, as far as it was read: TGCGCCAGCAGTCCCGGGGGACCTAATGAAAAA. Translation: CASSPGGPNEK. From start to end, the CDR3 is CASSPGGPNEKLFF.

Concerning this clone: From the germline J gene comes the end of the CDR3, since the read stops 3 residues before it. The rearrangement joins TRBV19 to TRBJ2-7; no firm D call. The germline V and J ends were trimmed by 1 base and 3 bases, with 7 bases remaining between them. The CDR3 loop spans 13 amino acids. Germline values: CDR1 LNHDA, CDR2 SQIVND (reference sequence). The CDR3 spells CASSIGQFYEQYF. The sequenced CDR3 bases are TGTGCCAGTAGTATAGGGCAGTTCTACGAG.

The sequenced part of the CDR3 DNA is TGCGCCAGCAGGCAAGGGGTGGATTCACCG. Its translation is CASRQGVDSP. The full CDR3 is CASRQGVDSPLFF. The V gene is TRBV10-1, the J gene TRBJ2-2; maybe TRBD1 (5 bases). The CDR3 goes on 3 residues after the read ends, and that part is filled in from the germline J gene. This CDR3 has 13 residues. The germline CDR1 and CDR2 sequences are WNHNN and SYGVQD (reference sequence).

About this clone itself: The sequenced fragment ends 3 residues before the CDR3 boundary, so the rest is inferred from the germline J gene. V gene TRBV7-6 combines with J gene TRBJ2-3, with 7 bases matching TRBD1. CDR3 length: 15 amino acids. Germline V gene sequence: CDR1 SGHVS, CDR2 FNYEAQ. V lost 3 bases and J lost 6; bases outside the gene matches: 9. CDR3 region: CASSLETGSGDTQYF. Partial CDR3 DNA: TGTGCCAGCAGCTTGGAGACAGGGTCTGGGGATACG.

About this clone itself: The CDR3 goes on 3 residues after the read ends, and that part is filled in from the germline J gene. The chain joins TRBV30 to TRBJ2-5; D possibly corresponds to TRBD2 (6 bases). With 3 bases removed from V and 1 base from J, the gap between germline ends came to 12 bases. The CDR3 is made up of 14 amino acids. Germline assignment: CDR1 GTSNPN and CDR2 SVGIG (reference sequence). The CDR3 DNA, read in part, is TGTGCCTGGAGAAGACTAGGGGTCCAAGAGACC. Protein sequence: CAWRRLGVQET. The entire CDR3 reads CAWRRLGVQETQYF.

In regard to this clone: The read terminates 3 residues ahead of where the CDR3 ends, so the germline J gene completes it. V is TRBV11-2 and J is TRBJ1-2; TRBD1 agrees at 8 bases. CDR1 SGHAT and CDR2 FQNNGV come from the germline V gene. The CDR3 is 15 residues long. The CDR3 loop is CASSLFQGAYSDYTF. The CDR3 bases that were read are TGTGCCAGCAGCTTATTCCAGGGGGCTTATAGTGAC.

Details on this clone: The read ends 3 residues shy of where the CDR3 ends; the end is completed using the germline J gene. This chain links TRBV29-1 with TRBJ1-2; no clear D gene. CDR1 is SQVTM and CDR2 is ANQGSEA in the germline V gene. This CDR3 spans 11 amino acids. Trimming left V 4 bases short and J 6 bases short, with 9 bases between. The chain's CDR3 is CSVGSSDGYTF. The part of the CDR3 DNA that was read is TGCAGCGTTGGCAGCAGCGATGGC.

The CDR3: CASSAPGQGLSPLHF. The sequenced CDR3 bases are TGTGCCAGCAGCGCCCCGGGACAGGGTCTTTCACCC. The chain links TRBV7-9 to TRBJ1-6; 9 bases agree with TRBD1. Read coverage stops 3 residues before the CDR3 terminus; the germline J gene supplies the remainder. Trimming took 5 bases from V and 9 from J; bases not matched to a gene: 8. The CDR3 is 15 residues long. Germline V gives CDR1 SEHNR, CDR2 FQNEAQ (reference sequence). Drawing the rest from reference TRBV7-9 and TRBJ1-6, the complete variable domain is DTGVSQNPRHKITKRGQNVTFRCDPISEHNRLYWYRQTLGQGPEFLTYFQNEAQLEKSRLLSDRFSAERPKGSFSTLEIQRTEQGDSAMYLCASSAPGQGLSPLHFGNGTRLTVT.

A word on this clone: The read finishes 3 residues shy of the CDR3 end, and the germline J gene is used to complete it. The chain has TRBV7-2 and TRBJ2-4; D is perhaps TRBD1 (6 bases). The germline gives CDR1 SGHTA, CDR2 FQGNSA. CDR3 length: 15 residues. The part of the CDR3 DNA that was read is TGTGCCAGCAGCTTTTGGGCAGGGGAAGGTCAGCCT. Its translation is CASSFWAGEGQP. The whole CDR3 region reads CASSFWAGEGQPQYF.

On this clone: At one boundary the junction diverges from the germline segment, which might be a read error. The CDR3 goes on 3 residues after the read ends, and that part is filled in from the germline J gene. J is TRBJ1-4 and V is TRBV2, with 7 bases identical to TRBD1. This CDR3 spans 12 amino acids. CDR1 is SNHLY and CDR2 is FYNNEI in the germline V gene. This chain's CDR3 is CAGRGSGEKLFF. The CDR3 bases that were read are TGTGCCGGCAGGGGGAGCGGTGAAAAA.

The CDR3 bases that were read are TGCGCCAGCAGAACCGGACAATTACAAGAGACC. This translates into CASRTGQLQET. The whole CDR3 protein reads CASRTGQLQETQYF. The rearrangement links TRBV5-1 to TRBJ2-5, with TRBD1 as a possible D gene (5 bases). The CDR3 is cut off 3 residues early in the read; its end comes from the germline J gene. Germline V gene data show CDR1 as SGHRS and CDR2 as YFSETQ. With 5 bases removed from V and 2 bases from J, the gap between germline ends came to 13 bases. The CDR3 length is 14 residues.

Notes on this clone: The CDR3 end is not reached by the read, which stops 3 residues before it; the germline J gene fills it in. This rearrangement joins TRBV4-2 to TRBJ1-4, with 10 bases identical to TRBD1. Per germline, CDR1 LGHNA and CDR2 YNFKEQ. The CDR3 loop spans 14 amino acids. This chain's CDR3 is CASSHGTGDSPLFF. Incomplete CDR3 DNA: TGTGCCAGCAGCCACGGGACAGGGGACTCACCA.

In regard to this clone: The read ends 3 residues shy of where the CDR3 ends; the end is completed using the germline J gene. The genes are TRBV5-1 and TRBJ2-1; 9 nucleotides line up with TRBD2. The CDR3 length is 17 residues. Per germline, CDR1 SGHRS and CDR2 YFSETQ. V lost 7 bases and J lost 8; bases outside the gene matches: 19. CDR3 loop: CASCPLVGGGARDEQFF. The sequenced CDR3 bases are TGCGCCAGCTGCCCCCTAGTTGGCGGGGGGGCCCGCGATGAG.

For this clone: The read terminates 3 residues before the CDR3 end, so the remaining end is supplied by the germline J gene. The V gene is TRBV20-1, the J gene TRBJ2-7; 8 nucleotides match TRBD2. Looked up from germline, CDR1 is DFQATT and CDR2 is SNEGSKA (reference sequence). The CDR3 length is 12 residues. The ends lost 6 bases at V and 4 bases at J; junction bases unmatched: 5. The DNA read from the CDR3 is TGCAGTGCCCATCGGGGGGGATACGAG. Translation: CSAHRGGYE. The whole CDR3 protein is CSAHRGGYEQYF.

For this clone: The read ends 3 residues shy of where the CDR3 ends; the end is completed using the germline J gene. V usage is TRBV7-6 and J usage is TRBJ1-1; no reliable D call. Germline CDR1 SGHVS, CDR2 FNYEAQ. Trimming cost V 3 bases and J 0 bases, with 11 bases left between them. The CDR3 has 15 residues. CDR3 DNA, as far as it was read: TGTGCCAGCAGCTTGGGTTTGGGCTTGAACACTGAA. It is translated as CASSLGLGLNTE. From start to end, the CDR3 is CASSLGLGLNTEAFF.

A note on this clone: Read data end 3 residues before the CDR3 end; the end is taken from the germline J gene. The chain carries TRBV5-6 and TRBJ2-7, with D tentatively TRBD1 or TRBD2 (5 bases each). CDR1 and CDR2 from the germline V gene are SGHDT and YYEEEE. This CDR3 is 15 amino acids long. V dropped 3 bases and J dropped 5 bases, with 18 bases sitting between them. The sequenced part of the CDR3 DNA is TGTGCCAGCAGCTGGCAGGGCCCTTCCGGGAACGAG. Translating gives CASSWQGPSGNE. The entire CDR3 is CASSWQGPSGNEQYF.

As regards this clone: The read ends 3 residues early relative to the CDR3; the germline J gene fills the gap. The chain recombines TRBV7-2 with TRBJ1-5; the match to TRBD1 covers 10 bases. Germline V gene lookup returns CDR1 SGHTA and CDR2 FQGNSA. With 5 bases clipped from V and 7 bases from J, the junction kept 5 bases outside the gene matches. The CDR3 is 14 residues long. CDR3 residues: CASSPGQGGQPQHF. Incomplete CDR3 DNA: TGTGCCAGCAGCCCTGGACAGGGGGGGCAGCCC.

Regarding this clone: The read stops 3 residues short of the end of the CDR3; the missing end is completed from the germline J gene. The V call is TRBV5-6, the J call TRBJ2-1, with a weak D call TRBD2 (6 bases). The V and J ends lost 8 bases and 4 bases respectively, with 19 bases between them. The CDR3 is 15 amino acids. CDR1 and CDR2 (germline): SGHDT, YYEEEE. The sequenced part of the CDR3 DNA is TGTGCCAGTAGAACCGGGACTCTTTCATACAATGAG. Encoded protein: CASRTGTLSYNE. The entire CDR3 protein is CASRTGTLSYNEQFF. Full variable domain (missing parts from reference TRBV5-6 and TRBJ2-1): DAGVTQSPTHLIKTRGQQVTLRCSPKSGHDTVSWYQQALGQGPQFIFQYYEEEERQRGNFPDRFSGHQFPNYSSELNVNALLLGDSALYLCASRTGTLSYNEQFFGPGTRLTVL.

As for this clone: Read coverage stops 3 residues before the CDR3 terminus; the germline J gene supplies the remainder. The chain uses TRBV7-2 and TRBJ1-1; D is unclear. Trimming took 2 bases from V and 0 from J, leaving 4 bases between them. The V gene's germline CDR1 is SGHTA and CDR2 FQGNSA. CDR3 size: 13 residues. The covered CDR3 bases are TGTGCCAGCAGCTTAAGCTTGAACACTGAA. The encoded protein is CASSLSLNTE. The entire CDR3 is CASSLSLNTEAFF.

About this clone itself: The read is 3 residues too short to cover the CDR3 end, so that end is filled in from the germline J gene. The J gene is TRBJ2-3, the V gene TRBV19, with 8 bases lining up with TRBD1. Germline lookup yields CDR1 LNHDA and CDR2 SQIVND (reference sequence). There are 14 residues in the CDR3. The CDR3: CASSIGQGQETQYF. The sequenced CDR3 bases are TGTGCCAGTAGTATTGGACAGGGCCAAGAGACG. Together with reference TRBV19 and TRBJ2-3, the CDR3 gives the full variable domain: DGGITQSPKYLFRKEGQNVTLSCEQNLNHDAMYWYRQDPGQGLRLIYYSQIVNDFQKGDIAEGYSVSREKKESFPLTVTSAQKNPTAFYLCASSIGQGQETQYFGPGTRLTVL.

As for this clone: The read terminates 3 residues before the CDR3 end, so the remaining end is supplied by the germline J gene. The rearrangement joins TRBV5-6 to TRBJ2-7; maybe TRBD1 (6 bases). Between the trimmed V and J ends, which lost 7 bases and 3 bases, there was a span of 8 bases. CDR1 and CDR2 (germline): SGHDT, YYEEEE. This CDR3 is built from 11 residues. The CDR3 is CASRRGYEQYF. The part of the CDR3 DNA that was read is TGTGCCAGCCGCAGGGGCTACGAG.

For this clone: The read ends 3 residues early relative to the CDR3; the germline J gene fills the gap. The chain employs TRBV18 and TRBJ1-2; D remains unclear. This CDR3 region has 12 residues. Germline V gene lookup returns CDR1 KGHSH and CDR2 LQKENI. The ends were cut back, 2 bases at V and 6 bases at J, with 7 bases in the middle. CDR3 loop: CASSPTSNGYTF. The CDR3 DNA, read in part, is TGTGCCAGCTCACCAACCAGTAATGGC.

In regard to this clone: The CDR3 extends 3 residues past the end of the read, so its final part is completed from the germline J gene. The J gene is TRBJ1-1, the V gene TRBV30; D is uncertain. V was clipped by 1 base and J by 0 bases, with 15 bases between them. Looked up from germline, CDR1 is GTSNPN and CDR2 is SVGIG (reference sequence). The CDR3 has 16 amino acids. CDR3 DNA (partial): TGTGCCTGGAGTGGAGTTTTTCGAGCCATGAACACTGAA. Translating gives CAWSGVFRAMNTE. The CDR3 in its entirety is CAWSGVFRAMNTEAFF.